This note documents a single TCR beta chain sequence. What it binds is unknown. Measured with immunoSEQ multiplex PCR; TCRdb has only the in-frame clones, and not every one. Altogether about 20,000 clones are present, about 80% being singletons, with the ten largest covering under 35%. The data are from a study of EBV T-cell therapy then PD-1 blockade in nasopharyngeal carcinoma. Stated time point: 266 days after commencement of treatment, after nivolumab therapy. Treatment described: AdE1-LMPpoly-expanded autologous EBV-specific T-cell therapy followed by anti-PD-1 nivolumab. The CDR3 totals 13 residues. With 2 bases removed from V and 5 bases from J, the gap between germline ends came to 9 bases. Germline-derived CDR1 and CDR2 are MNHEY and SMNVEV (reference sequence).

The sequences come from CD8+ T cells from blood, collected around day 240 from a patient whose treatment included autologous EBV-specific T cells and nivolumab. This chain joins TRBV27 and TRBJ2-5; D call uncertain. This receptor was taken from a man aged 35-49 years with nasopharyngeal carcinoma. The DNA of the CDR3 is TGTGCCAGCAGTTTAGCCCCCGGGGAGACCCAGTACTTC. It codes for CASSLAPGETQYF.